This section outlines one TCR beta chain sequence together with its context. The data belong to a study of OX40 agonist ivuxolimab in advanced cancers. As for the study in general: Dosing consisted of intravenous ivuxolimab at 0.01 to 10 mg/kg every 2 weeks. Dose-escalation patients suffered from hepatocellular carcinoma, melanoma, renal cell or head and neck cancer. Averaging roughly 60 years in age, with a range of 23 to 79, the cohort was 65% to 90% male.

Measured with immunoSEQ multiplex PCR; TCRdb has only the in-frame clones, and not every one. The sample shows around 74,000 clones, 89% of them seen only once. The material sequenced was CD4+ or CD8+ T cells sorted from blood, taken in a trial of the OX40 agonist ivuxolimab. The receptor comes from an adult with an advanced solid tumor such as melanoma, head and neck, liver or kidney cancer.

CDR3 residues: CASSPGQGFQYF. As DNA, the CDR3 is TGTGCCAGCAGCCCGGGACAGGGGTTTCAGTACTTC. The chain uses TRBV7-9 and TRBJ2-7; TRBD1 matches 10 bases. Unmatched junction bases numbered 5, after V lost 5 bases and J lost 10 bases. The CDR3 contains 12 residues. The germline V gene has CDR1 SEHNR and CDR2 FQNEAQ (reference sequence).